A selection of T cell receptor beta chains follows, all from one sample in a study of neoadjuvant anti-PD-1 for oral cavity cancer. The repertoire was sequenced with immunoSEQ multiplex PCR; TCRdb's copy has only in-frame clones and lacks some. Among about 68,000 clones listed, roughly 81% were seen once. Sequences were derived from PBMCs, sampled after nivolumab (anti-PD-1) treatment. These receptor sequences come from a person aged 35 to 85 with oral cavity squamous cell carcinoma. Both conserved end residues are part of each CDR3.

v_call cdr3_aa
TRBV7-9 CASNLGLASGELFF
TRBV6-6 CASRSDRSNQPQHF
TRBV7-9 CASSSSRGTGPVDEQFF
TRBV4-1 CASSPQEGNTEAFF
TRBV21-1 CASSKVTGTFYNEQFF
TRBV27 CASRQSVPVAYEQYF
TRBV2 CASSRRSETTNEQFF
TRBV29-1 CSVVSGANTEAFF
TRBV29-1 CSVGEETQYF
TRBV19 CASSRQGSYTGELFF
TRBV5-1 CASSLTGTPNTGELFF
TRBV7-3 CASSSLTDTQYF
TRBV21-1 CASSKRGGWNGILYEQYF
TRBV6-1 CASNDRGRGETQYF
TRBV19 CASRRRGSNQPQHF
TRBV5-6 CASSLVGLVGAEQYF
TRBV7-6 CASSSKQGANYEQYF
TRBV11-2 CASSLGGASPTYEQYF
TRBV9 CASSVLNTDTQYF
TRBV2 CASSEVDRVGQPQHF
TRBV6-1 CASSEVSGRANTEAFF
TRBV2 CAKETGTAVNTEAFF
TRBV6-5 CASSYLGGEFEQYF
TRBV5-1 CASSSLAGFTDTQYF
TRBV7-9 CASSFRSGNSYEQYF